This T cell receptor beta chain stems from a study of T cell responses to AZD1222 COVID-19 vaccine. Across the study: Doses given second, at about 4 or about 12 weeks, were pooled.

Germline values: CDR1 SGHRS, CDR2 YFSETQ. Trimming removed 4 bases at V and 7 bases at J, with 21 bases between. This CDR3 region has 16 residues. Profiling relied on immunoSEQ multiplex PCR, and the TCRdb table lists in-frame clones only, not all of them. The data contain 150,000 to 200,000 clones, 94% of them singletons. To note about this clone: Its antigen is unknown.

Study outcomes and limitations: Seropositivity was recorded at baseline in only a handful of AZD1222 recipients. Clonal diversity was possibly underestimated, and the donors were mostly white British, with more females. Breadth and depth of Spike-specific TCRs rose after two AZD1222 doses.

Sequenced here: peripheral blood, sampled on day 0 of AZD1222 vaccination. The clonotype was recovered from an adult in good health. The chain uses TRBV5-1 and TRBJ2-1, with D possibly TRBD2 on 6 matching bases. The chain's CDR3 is CASSPRDSRAQNEQFF. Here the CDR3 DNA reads TGCGCCAGCAGCCCACGGGACTCCCGGGCCCAAAATGAGCAGTTCTTC.